This T cell receptor (beta chain) was retrieved from a study of cytomegalovirus exposure and HLA in healthy donors. CDR3 length: 15 amino acids. Germline CDR1 reads MNHNS; CDR2 reads SASEGT. The V segment lost 6 bases and the J segment 3 bases; nucleotides outside the gene matches: 7. The PCR used 60 Vbeta and 13 Jbeta primers. Assay: immunoSEQ multiplex PCR; the TCRdb copy retains only in-frame clones and omits some. The profile shows around 35,000 clones, roughly 79% of them singletons. This clone was observed a handful of times. The sequencing input was PBMCs. The chain recombines TRBV6-1 with TRBJ1-2; 10 nucleotides match TRBD1. This sequence was found in a woman aged 40 to 55 in good health and CMV-seronegative. Written as DNA, the CDR3 is TGTGCCAGCAGATCCGGTGGGACAGGGGACTATGGCTACACCTTC. Translated, it gives CASRSGGTGDYGYTF.